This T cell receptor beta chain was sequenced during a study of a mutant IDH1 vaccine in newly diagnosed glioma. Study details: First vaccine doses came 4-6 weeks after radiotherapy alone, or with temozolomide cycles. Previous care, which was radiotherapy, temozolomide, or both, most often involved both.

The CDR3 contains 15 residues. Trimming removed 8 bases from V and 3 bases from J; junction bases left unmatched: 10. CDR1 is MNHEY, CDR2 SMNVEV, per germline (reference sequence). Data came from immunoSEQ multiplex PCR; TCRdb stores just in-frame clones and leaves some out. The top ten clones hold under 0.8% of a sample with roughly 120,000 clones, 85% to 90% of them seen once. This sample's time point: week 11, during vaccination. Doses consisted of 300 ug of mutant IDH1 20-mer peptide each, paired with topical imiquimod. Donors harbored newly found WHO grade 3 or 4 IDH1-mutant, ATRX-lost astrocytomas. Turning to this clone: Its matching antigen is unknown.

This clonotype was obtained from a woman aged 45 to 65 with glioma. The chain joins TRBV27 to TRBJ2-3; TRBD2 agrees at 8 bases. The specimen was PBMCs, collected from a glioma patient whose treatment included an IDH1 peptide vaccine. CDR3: CASRPGGPGTDTQYF. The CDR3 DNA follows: TGTGCCAGCCGGCCGGGGGGGCCTGGGACAGATACGCAGTATTTT.